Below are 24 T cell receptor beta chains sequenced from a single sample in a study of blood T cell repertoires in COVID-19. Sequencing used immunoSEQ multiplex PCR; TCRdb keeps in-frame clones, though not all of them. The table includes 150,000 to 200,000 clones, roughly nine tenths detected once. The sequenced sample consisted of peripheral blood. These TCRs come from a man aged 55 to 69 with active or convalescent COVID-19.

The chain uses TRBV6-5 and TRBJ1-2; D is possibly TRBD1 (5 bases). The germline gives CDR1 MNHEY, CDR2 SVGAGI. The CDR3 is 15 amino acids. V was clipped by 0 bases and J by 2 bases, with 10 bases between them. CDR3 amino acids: CASSYSTAGNYGYTF. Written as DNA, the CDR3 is TGTGCCAGCAGTTACTCTACGGCAGGGAACTATGGCTACACCTTC.

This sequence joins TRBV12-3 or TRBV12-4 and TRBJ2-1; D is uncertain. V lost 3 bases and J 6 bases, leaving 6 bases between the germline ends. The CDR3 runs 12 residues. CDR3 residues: CASSLESNEQFF. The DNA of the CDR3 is TGTGCCAGCAGTTTGGAGTCCAATGAGCAGTTCTTC.

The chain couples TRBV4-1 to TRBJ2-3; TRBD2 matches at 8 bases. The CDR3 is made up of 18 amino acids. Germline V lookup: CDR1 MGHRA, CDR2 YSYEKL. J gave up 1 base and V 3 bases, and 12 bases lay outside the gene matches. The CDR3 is CASSQLHGRGLGTDTQYF. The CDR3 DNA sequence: TGCGCCAGCAGCCAGCTGCACGGGAGGGGGTTGGGCACAGATACGCAGTATTTT.

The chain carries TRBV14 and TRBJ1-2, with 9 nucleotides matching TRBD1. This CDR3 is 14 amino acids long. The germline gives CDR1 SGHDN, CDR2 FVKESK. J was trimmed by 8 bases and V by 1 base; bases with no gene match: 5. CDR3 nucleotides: TGTGCCAGCAGCCAAGGGACAGGGGATAGGGGCTACACCTTC. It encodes CASSQGTGDRGYTF. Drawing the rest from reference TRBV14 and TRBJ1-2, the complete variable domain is EAGVTQFPSHSVIEKGQTVTLRCDPISGHDNLYWYRRVMGKEIKFLLHFVKESKQDESGMPNNRFLAERTGGTYSTLKVQPAELEDSGVYFCASSQGTGDRGYTFGSGTRLTVV.

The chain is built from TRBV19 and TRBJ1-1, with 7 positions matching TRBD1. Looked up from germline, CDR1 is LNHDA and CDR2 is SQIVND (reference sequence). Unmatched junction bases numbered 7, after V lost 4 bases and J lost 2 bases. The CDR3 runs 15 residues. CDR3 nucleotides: TGTGCCAGTAGTAAGTTGGGGACAGATAACACTGAAGCTTTCTTT. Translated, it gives CASSKLGTDNTEAFF.

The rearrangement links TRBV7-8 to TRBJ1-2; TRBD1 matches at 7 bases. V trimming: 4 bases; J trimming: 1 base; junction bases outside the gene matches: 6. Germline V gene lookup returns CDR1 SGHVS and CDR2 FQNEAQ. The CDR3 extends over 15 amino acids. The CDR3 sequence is CASSSVDRSNYGYTF. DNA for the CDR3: TGTGCCAGCAGCTCGGTGGACAGGAGTAACTATGGCTACACCTTC.

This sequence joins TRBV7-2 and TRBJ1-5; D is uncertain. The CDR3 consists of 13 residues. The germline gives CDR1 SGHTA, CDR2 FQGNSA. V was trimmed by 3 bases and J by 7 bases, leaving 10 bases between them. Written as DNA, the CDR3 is TGTGCCAGCAGCTTTGACAAATCCCAGCCCCAGCATTTT. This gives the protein CASSFDKSQPQHF. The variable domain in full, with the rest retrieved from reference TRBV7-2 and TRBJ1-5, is GAGVSQSPSNKVTEKGKDVELRCDPISGHTALYWYRQSLGQGLEFLIYFQGNSAPDKSGLPSDRFSAERTGGSVSTLTIQRTQQEDSAVYLCASSFDKSQPQHFGDGTRLSIL.

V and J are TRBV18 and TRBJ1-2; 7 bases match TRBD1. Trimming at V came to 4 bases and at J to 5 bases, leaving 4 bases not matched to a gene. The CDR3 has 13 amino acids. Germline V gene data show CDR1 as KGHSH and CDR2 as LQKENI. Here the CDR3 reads CASSQRQGYGYTF. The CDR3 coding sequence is TGTGCCAGCTCACAAAGACAGGGATATGGCTACACCTTC.

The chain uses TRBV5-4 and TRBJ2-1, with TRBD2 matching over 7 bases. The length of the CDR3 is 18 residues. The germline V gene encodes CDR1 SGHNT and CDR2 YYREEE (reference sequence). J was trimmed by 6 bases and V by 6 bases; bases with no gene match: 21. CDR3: CASTVGGLAGLRPNEQFF. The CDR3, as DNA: TGTGCCAGCACCGTTGGGGGGTTAGCGGGTCTTAGGCCCAATGAGCAGTTCTTC.

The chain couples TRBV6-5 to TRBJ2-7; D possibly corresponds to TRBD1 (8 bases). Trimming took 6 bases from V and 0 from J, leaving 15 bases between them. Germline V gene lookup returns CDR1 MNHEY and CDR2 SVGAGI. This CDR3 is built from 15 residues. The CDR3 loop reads CASRGGTGASYEQYF. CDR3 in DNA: TGTGCCAGCAGGGGGGGGACAGGAGCCTCCTACGAGCAGTACTTC.

CDR3 region: CASSDGTGVSGANVLTF. In nucleotides, the CDR3 is TGTGCCAGCAGTGATGGGACAGGGGTATCCGGGGCCAACGTCCTGACTTTC. V is TRBV25-1 and J is TRBJ2-6; TRBD1 matches 10 bases. The CDR3 spans 17 residues. The junction had 6 bases not matched to a gene; V was cut back by 3 bases and J by 4 bases. Looked up from germline, CDR1 is MGHDK and CDR2 is SYGVNS.

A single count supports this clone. The CDR3 is CASSLGVQGANGYTF. The CDR3 nucleotides read TGTGCCAGCAGCTTAGGGGTACAGGGGGCGAATGGCTACACCTTC. The rearrangement links TRBV5-6 to TRBJ1-2; 9 bases map to TRBD1. The CDR3 sequence is 15 residues long. The trim removed 2 bases at V and 6 bases at J, leaving 8 bases unmatched. Germline values: CDR1 SGHDT, CDR2 YYEEEE. The whole variable domain, remainder taken from reference TRBV5-6 and TRBJ1-2, is DAGVTQSPTHLIKTRGQQVTLRCSPKSGHDTVSWYQQALGQGPQFIFQYYEEEERQRGNFPDRFSGHQFPNYSSELNVNALLLGDSALYLCASSLGVQGANGYTFGSGTRLTVV.

In nucleotides, the CDR3 is TGTGCCAGCTCCCTCTCCTACGAGCAGTACTTC. This gives the protein CASSLSYEQYF. V is TRBV18 and J is TRBJ2-7; the D is unclear. CDR3 length: 11 amino acids. CDR1 and CDR2 (germline): KGHSH, LQKENI. V dropped 6 bases and J dropped 0 bases, with 3 bases sitting between them. The whole variable domain, filled in from reference TRBV18 and TRBJ2-7, reads NAGVMQNPRHLVRRRGQEARLRCSPMKGHSHVYWYRQLPEEGLKFMVYLQKENIIDESGMPKERFSAEFPKEGPSILRIQQVVRGDSAAYFCASSLSYEQYFGPGTRLTVT.

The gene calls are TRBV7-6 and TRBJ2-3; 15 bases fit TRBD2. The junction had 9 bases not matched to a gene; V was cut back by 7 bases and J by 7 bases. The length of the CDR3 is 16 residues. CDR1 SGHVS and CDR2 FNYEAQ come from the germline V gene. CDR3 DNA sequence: TGTGCCAGCATCTTGGGGACTAGCGGGGGGTCGAATACGCAGTATTTT. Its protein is CASILGTSGGSNTQYF.

This CDR3 reads CSASGGGAYTQYF. CDR3 in DNA: TGCAGTGCTAGTGGCGGGGGGGCATATACGCAGTATTTT. The chain couples TRBV20-1 to TRBJ2-3; 9 bases are a match to TRBD2. There are 13 residues in the CDR3. The V gene end was trimmed by 3 bases and the J gene end by 7 bases; junction bases not matched to a gene: 5. Germline V gene lookup returns CDR1 DFQATT and CDR2 SNEGSKA (reference sequence).

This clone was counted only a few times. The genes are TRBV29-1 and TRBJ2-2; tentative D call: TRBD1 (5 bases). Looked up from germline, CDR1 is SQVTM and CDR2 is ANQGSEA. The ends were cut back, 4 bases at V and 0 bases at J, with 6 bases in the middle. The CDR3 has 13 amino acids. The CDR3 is CSVVQANTGELFF. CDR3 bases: TGCAGCGTTGTACAGGCGAACACCGGGGAGCTGTTTTTT.

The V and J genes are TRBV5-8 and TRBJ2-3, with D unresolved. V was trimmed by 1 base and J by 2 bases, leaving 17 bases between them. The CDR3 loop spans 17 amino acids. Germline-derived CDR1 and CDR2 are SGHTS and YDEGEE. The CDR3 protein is CASSLYHQLQDTDTQYF. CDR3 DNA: TGTGCCAGCAGCTTGTACCATCAACTCCAAGACACAGATACGCAGTATTTT.

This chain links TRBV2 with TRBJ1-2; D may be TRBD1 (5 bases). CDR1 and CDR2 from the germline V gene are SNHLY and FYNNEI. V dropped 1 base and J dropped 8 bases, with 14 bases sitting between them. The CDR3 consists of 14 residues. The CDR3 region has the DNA TGTGCCAGCAGTGAAGAGGAAGGTAGGGGAGGCTACACCTTC. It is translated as CASSEEEGRGGYTF. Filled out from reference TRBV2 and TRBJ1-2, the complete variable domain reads EPEVTQTPSHQVTQMGQEVILRCVPISNHLYFYWYRQILGQKVEFLVSFYNNEISEKSEIFDDQFSVERPDGSNFTLKIRSTKLEDSAMYFCASSEEEGRGGYTFGSGTRLTVV.

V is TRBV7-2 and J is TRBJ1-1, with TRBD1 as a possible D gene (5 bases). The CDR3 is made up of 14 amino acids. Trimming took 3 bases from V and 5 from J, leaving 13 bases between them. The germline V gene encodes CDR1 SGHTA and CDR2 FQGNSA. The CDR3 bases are TGTGCCAGCAGCTTGCACACGGGACTTACTGAAGCTTTCTTT. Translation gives CASSLHTGLTEAFF.

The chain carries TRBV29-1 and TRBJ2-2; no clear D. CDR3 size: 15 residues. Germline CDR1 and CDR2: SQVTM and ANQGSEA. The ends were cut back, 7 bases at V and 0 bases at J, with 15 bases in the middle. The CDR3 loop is CSASFMASNTGELFF. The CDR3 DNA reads TGCAGCGCCTCTTTTATGGCCTCGAACACCGGGGAGCTGTTTTTT.

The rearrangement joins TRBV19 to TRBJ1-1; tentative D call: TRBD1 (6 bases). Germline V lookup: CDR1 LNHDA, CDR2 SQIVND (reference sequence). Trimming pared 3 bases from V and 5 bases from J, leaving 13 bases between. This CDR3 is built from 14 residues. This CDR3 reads CASSIPGALTEAFF. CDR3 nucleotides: TGTGCCAGTAGTATCCCAGGGGCCCTTACTGAAGCTTTCTTT.

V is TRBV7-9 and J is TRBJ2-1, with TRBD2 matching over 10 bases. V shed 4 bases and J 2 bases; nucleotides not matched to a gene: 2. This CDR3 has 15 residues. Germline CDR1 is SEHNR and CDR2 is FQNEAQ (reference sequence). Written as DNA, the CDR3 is TGTGCCAGCAGCTCTCTAGCGGGAGCCTACAATGAGCAGTTCTTC. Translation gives CASSSLAGAYNEQFF.

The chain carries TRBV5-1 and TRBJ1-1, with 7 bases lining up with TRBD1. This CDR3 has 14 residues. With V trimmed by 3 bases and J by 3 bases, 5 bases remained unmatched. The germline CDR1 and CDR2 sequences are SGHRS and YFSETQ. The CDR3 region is CASSYSTGDTEAFF. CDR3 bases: TGCGCCAGCAGCTATAGCACAGGGGACACTGAAGCTTTCTTT.

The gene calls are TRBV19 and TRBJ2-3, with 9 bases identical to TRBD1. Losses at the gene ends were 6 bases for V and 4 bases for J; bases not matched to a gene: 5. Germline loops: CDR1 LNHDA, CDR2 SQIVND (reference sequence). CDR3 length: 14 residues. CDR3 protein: CASRDRGRADTQYF. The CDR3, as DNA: TGTGCCAGTAGGGACAGGGGAAGGGCAGATACGCAGTATTTT.